Below, one T cell receptor beta chain is given with its context. What it recognizes is unknown. This record comes from a study of cytomegalovirus exposure and HLA in healthy donors. Whole-study results and caveats: A later analysis reportedly identified an Asian-associated ancestry cluster as carrying fewer N-insertions than the approximately 670-donor mean.

Germline V CDR1 and CDR2: MNHEY, SMNVEV (reference sequence). V gave up 0 bases and J gave up 8 bases, with 14 bases separating them. The CDR3 extends over 15 amino acids. Researchers ran the PCR with 60 Vbeta and 13 Jbeta primers. Some clones are missing from TCRdb's copy, which holds only in-frame ones; the method was immunoSEQ multiplex PCR. The sample carries tens of thousands of clones, around three quarters recorded once. Sequencing used PBMCs. This receptor was taken from a man aged 25 to 40 in good health and CMV-seronegative. The V call is TRBV27, the J call TRBJ2-1; D possibly corresponds to TRBD2 (5 bases). CDR3 sequence: CASSLSPLLAYEQFF. In DNA, the CDR3 is TGTGCCAGCAGTTTATCGCCCCTATTAGCGTATGAGCAGTTCTTC.